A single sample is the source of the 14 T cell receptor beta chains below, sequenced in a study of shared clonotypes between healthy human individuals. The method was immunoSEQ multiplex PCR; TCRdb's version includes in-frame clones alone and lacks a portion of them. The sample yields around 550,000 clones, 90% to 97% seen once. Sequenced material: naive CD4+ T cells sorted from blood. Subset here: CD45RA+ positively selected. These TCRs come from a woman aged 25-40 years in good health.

CDR3 sequence (DNA): TGTGCCAGCAGCAAACCGGGACTACAAGAGACCCAGTACTTC. Encoded protein: CASSKPGLQETQYF. The chain is built from TRBV5-6 and TRBJ2-5; TRBD2 agrees at 7 bases. CDR1 and CDR2 from the germline V gene are SGHDT and YYEEEE. CDR3 length: 14 residues. The ends lost 4 bases at V and 2 bases at J; junction bases unmatched: 5.

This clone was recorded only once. CDR3 loop: CASSMSGRSYEQYF. In DNA, the CDR3 is TGCGCCAGCAGTATGAGCGGGCGCTCCTACGAGCAGTACTTC. The genes are TRBV10-1 and TRBJ2-7, with D possibly matching TRBD2 (6 bases). Trimming stripped 5 bases from V and 0 bases from J, with 11 bases between. CDR3 length equals 14 residues. CDR1 and CDR2 from the germline V gene are WNHNN and SYGVQD (reference sequence).

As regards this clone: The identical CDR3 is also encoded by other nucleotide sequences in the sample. CDR3 bases: TGTGCCAGCAGGGAACGGAACACTGAAGCTTTCTTT. Its translation: CASRERNTEAFF. V usage is TRBV28 and J usage is TRBJ1-1; D gene unclear. CDR1 is MDHEN and CDR2 is SYDVKM in the germline V gene. The CDR3 has 12 residues. Trimming pared 6 bases from V and 1 base from J, leaving 6 bases between.

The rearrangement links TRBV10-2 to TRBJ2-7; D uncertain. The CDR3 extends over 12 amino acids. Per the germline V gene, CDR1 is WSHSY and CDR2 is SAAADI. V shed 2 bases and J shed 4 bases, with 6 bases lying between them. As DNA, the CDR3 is TGCGCCAGCAGTGAGGCACTATACGAGCAGTACTTC. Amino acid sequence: CASSEALYEQYF.

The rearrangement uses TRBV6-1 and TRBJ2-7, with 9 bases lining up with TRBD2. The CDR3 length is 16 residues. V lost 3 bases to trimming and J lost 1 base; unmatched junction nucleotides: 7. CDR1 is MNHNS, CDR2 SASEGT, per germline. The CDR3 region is CASSDPQLAGSYEQYF. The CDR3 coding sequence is TGTGCCAGCAGTGATCCCCAGCTAGCGGGGTCCTACGAGCAGTACTTC.

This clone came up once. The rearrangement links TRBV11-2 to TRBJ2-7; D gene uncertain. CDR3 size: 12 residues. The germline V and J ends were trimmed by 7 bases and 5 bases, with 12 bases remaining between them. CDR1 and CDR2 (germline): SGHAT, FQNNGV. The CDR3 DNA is TGTGCCAGCACCGTCACCGGGCACGAGCAGTACTTC. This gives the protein CASTVTGHEQYF.

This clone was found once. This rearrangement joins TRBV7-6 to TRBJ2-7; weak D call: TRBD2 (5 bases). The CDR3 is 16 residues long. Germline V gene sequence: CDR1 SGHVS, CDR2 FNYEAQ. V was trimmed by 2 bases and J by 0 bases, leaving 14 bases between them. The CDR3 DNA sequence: TGTGCCAGCAGCTTACTGTCAAGCGGACTCTCCTACGAGCAGTACTTC. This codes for CASSLLSSGLSYEQYF.

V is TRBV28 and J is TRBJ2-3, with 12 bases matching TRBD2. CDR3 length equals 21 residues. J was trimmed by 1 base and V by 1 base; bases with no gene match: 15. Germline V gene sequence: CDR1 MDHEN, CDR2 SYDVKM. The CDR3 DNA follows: TGTGCCAGCAGTTTATCGCCGTCGCTAGCTAGCGGGAGGGCCGGCACAGATACGCAGTATTTT. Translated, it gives CASSLSPSLASGRAGTDTQYF.

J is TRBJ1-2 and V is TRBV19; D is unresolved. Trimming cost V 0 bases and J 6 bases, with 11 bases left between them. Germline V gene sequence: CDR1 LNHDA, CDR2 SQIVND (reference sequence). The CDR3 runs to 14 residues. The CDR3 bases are TGTGCCAGTAGTATAGACGAGCAGTTGGATGGCTACACCTTC. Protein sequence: CASSIDEQLDGYTF.

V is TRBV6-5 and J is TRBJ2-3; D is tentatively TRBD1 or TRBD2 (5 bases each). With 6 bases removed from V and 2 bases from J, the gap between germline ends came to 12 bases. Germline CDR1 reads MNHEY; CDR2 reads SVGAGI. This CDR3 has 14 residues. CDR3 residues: CASRPGRNTDTQYF. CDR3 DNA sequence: TGTGCCAGCAGACCGGGACGGAACACAGATACGCAGTATTTT.

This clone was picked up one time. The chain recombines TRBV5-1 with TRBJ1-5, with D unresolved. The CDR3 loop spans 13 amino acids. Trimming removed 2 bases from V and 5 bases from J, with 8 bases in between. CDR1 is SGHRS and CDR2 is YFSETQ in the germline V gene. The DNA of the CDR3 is TGCGCCAGCAGCTTTGTGGGAGATCAGCCCCAGCATTTT. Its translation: CASSFVGDQPQHF.

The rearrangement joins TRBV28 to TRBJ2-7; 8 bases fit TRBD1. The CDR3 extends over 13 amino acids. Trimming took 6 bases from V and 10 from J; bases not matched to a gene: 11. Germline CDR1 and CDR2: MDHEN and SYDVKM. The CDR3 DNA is TGTGCCAGCAGCCAGGGGGCGGGTCGGGTTCAGTACTTC. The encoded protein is CASSQGAGRVQYF.

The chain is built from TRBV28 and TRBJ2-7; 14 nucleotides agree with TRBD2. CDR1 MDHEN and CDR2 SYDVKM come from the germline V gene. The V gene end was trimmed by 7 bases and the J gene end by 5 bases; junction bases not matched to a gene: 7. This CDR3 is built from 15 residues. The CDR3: CASNKGLAGADEQYF. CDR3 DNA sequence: TGTGCCAGCAACAAGGGACTAGCGGGAGCGGACGAGCAGTACTTC.

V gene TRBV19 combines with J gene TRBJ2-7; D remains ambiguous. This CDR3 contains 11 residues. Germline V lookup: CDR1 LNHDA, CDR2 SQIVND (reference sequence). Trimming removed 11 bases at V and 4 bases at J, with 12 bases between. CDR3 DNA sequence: TGTGCCTCTTGGGCTAGATACGAGCAGTACTTC. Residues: CASWARYEQYF.